The 10 T cell receptor beta chains reported below all come from one sample, sequenced in a study of blood T cell repertoires in COVID-19. Here immunoSEQ multiplex PCR was the method, and the copy in TCRdb shows in-frame clones only, minus some. Among roughly 65,000 clones, approximately 93% were seen once, and the ten largest hold 2.9%. The sample taken for sequencing was peripheral blood. The receptors here all came from a man aged 65 to 85 with active COVID-19.

This chain joins TRBV7-2 and TRBJ2-7, with 7 bases aligning to TRBD1. CDR3 length: 12 residues. V dropped 5 bases and J dropped 6; count of bases not matched to a gene: 4. Germline lookup yields CDR1 SGHTA and CDR2 FQGNSA. Here the CDR3 DNA reads TGTGCCAGCAGCCGACAGGGATCCGAGCAGTACTTC. Translated: CASSRQGSEQYF.

The V call is TRBV11-3, the J call TRBJ2-2; no clear D gene. V lost 7 bases and J 6 bases, leaving 15 bases between the germline ends. Germline V gene sequence: CDR1 SGHNT, CDR2 YENEEA. The CDR3 extends over 14 amino acids. CDR3 loop: CASTPRAGSGELFF. CDR3 nucleotides: TGTGCCAGCACCCCCCGAGCCGGTTCCGGGGAGCTGTTTTTT.

This clone appeared a single time. As DNA, the CDR3 is TGTGCCAGCTCAGCAATCATAGCAGATACGCAGTATTTT. This gives the protein CASSAIIADTQYF. The chain combines TRBV18 with TRBJ2-3; D is ambiguous. Trimming stripped 5 bases from V and 4 bases from J, with 10 bases between. Per germline, CDR1 KGHSH and CDR2 LQKENI. The CDR3 runs 13 residues.

In its sample, this clone was seen once. The V gene is TRBV4-1, the J gene TRBJ2-1, with 7 bases that match TRBD1. The CDR3 loop spans 15 amino acids. CDR1 is MGHRA and CDR2 is YSYEKL in the germline V gene. With 2 bases clipped from V and 7 bases from J, the junction kept 8 bases outside the gene matches. CDR3 in DNA: TGCGCCAGCAGCCAAACAACAGGGGTAACGAATGAGCAGTTCTTC. This translates into CASSQTTGVTNEQFF.

This sequence joins TRBV4-1 and TRBJ2-5; 7 bases match TRBD2. This CDR3 has 15 amino acids. V lost 4 bases, J lost 5 bases, and 10 bases stayed unmatched. Germline V gene data show CDR1 as MGHRA and CDR2 as YSYEKL. The CDR3 loop reads CASSLSGGGRETQYF. The CDR3 DNA reads TGCGCCAGCAGCCTGTCCGGCGGGGGTAGGGAGACCCAGTACTTC.

The chain has TRBV5-4 and TRBJ2-5; 11 bases match TRBD2. The CDR3 extends over 15 amino acids. V shed 4 bases and J 3 bases; nucleotides not matched to a gene: 5. Per germline, CDR1 SGHNT and CDR2 YYREEE (reference sequence). The CDR3 DNA sequence: TGTGCCAGCAGCCCTAGCGGGGGGAGAGAAGAGACCCAGTACTTC. Translated, it gives CASSPSGGREETQYF.

The rearrangement links TRBV5-1 to TRBJ2-2; 12 bases agree with TRBD2. Per the germline V gene, CDR1 is SGHRS and CDR2 is YFSETQ. The CDR3 is 17 residues long. Trimming at V came to 0 bases and at J to 0 bases, leaving 0 bases not matched to a gene. Here the CDR3 DNA reads TGCGCCAGCAGCTTGGGGACTAGCGGGACGAACACCGGGGAGCTGTTTTTT. It translates to CASSLGTSGTNTGELFF.

This clone was seen only a few times. The V call is TRBV6-4, the J call TRBJ1-6; D is uncertain. Germline CDR1 and CDR2: MRHNA and SNTAGT. CDR3 length equals 14 residues. The V gene lost 0 bases and the J gene lost 10 bases, with 10 bases spanning the gap. The CDR3 nucleotides read TGTGCCAGCAGTGACTCGGCCGAAATATCACCCCTCCACTTT. It translates to CASSDSAEISPLHF.

This rearrangement joins TRBV20-1 to TRBJ2-2; a weak D match, TRBD1 (5 bases). V was pared by 3 bases and J by 7 bases, with 15 bases between. The V gene's germline CDR1 is DFQATT and CDR2 SNEGSKA (reference sequence). CDR3 length equals 14 residues. The CDR3 DNA sequence: TGCAGTGCTAGTCAGGGAATAACGGGCGGGGAGCTGTTTTTT. Encoded protein: CSASQGITGGELFF.

V is TRBV7-3 and J is TRBJ2-2; D ambiguous. From germline, CDR1 is SGHTA and CDR2 FQGTGA. The CDR3 totals 12 residues. Trimming shortened V by 4 bases and J by 3 bases, and 3 bases separated the two germline ends. CDR3 in amino acids: CASSSYTGELFF. CDR3 coding DNA: TGTGCCAGCAGCTCGTACACCGGGGAGCTGTTTTTT.